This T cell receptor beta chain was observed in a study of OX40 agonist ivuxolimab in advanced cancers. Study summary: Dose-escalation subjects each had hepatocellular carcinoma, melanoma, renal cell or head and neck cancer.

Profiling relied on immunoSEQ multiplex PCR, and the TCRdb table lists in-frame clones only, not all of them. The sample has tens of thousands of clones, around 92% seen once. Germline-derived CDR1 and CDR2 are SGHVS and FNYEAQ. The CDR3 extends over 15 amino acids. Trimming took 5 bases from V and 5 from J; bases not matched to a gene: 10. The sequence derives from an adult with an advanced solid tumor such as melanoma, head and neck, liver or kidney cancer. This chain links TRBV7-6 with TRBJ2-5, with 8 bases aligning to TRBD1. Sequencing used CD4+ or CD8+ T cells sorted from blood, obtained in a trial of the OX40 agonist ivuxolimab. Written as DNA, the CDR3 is TGTGCCAGCAGCCCCGCGCGACAGGGGATCGAGACCCAGTACTTC. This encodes CASSPARQGIETQYF.